This T cell receptor beta chain was sequenced during a study of T cell responses to AZD1222 COVID-19 vaccine. Germline V CDR1 and CDR2: MNHNS, SASEGT. V shed 2 bases and J shed 6 bases, with 8 bases lying between them. The CDR3 length is 13 residues. Profiled with immunoSEQ multiplex PCR; TCRdb holds only in-frame clones, not every one. Altogether over 95,000 clones are present, about 88% being singletons, with the ten largest covering 13% to 15%. A note on this clone: What it recognizes is unknown.

General study points: The number of AZD1222 recipients seropositive at baseline was only five to seven. It should be noted that donors were predominantly white British and more often female, and clonal diversity was possibly underestimated.

Timing groups of about 4 and about 12 weeks for second doses were pooled. The sample consisted of peripheral blood, taken 28 days after the second AZD1222 dose. The rearrangement uses TRBV6-1 and TRBJ1-5; D not resolved. The sequence came from an adult who received the AZD1222 COVID-19 vaccine. In DNA, the CDR3 is TGTGCCAGCAGTGAAATGGTAGGTCAGCCCCAGCATTTT. Translating it yields CASSEMVGQPQHF.